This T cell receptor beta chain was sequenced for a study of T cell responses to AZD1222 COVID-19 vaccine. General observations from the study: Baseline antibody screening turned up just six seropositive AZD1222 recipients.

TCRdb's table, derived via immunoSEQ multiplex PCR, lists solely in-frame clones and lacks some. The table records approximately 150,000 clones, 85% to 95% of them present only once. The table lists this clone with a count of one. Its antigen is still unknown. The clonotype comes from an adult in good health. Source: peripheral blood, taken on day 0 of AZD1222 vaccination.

The CDR3 DNA sequence: TGTGCCAGCAGTTACTCGTTCGCAGGGGCACGGAATGAGCAGTTCTTC. Residues: CASSYSFAGARNEQFF. V usage is TRBV6-5 and J usage is TRBJ2-1; maybe TRBD1 (6 bases). CDR1 and CDR2 from the germline V gene are MNHEY and SVGAGI. The CDR3 is made up of 16 amino acids. The V end was cut by 0 bases, the J end by 7 bases, with 16 bases between.